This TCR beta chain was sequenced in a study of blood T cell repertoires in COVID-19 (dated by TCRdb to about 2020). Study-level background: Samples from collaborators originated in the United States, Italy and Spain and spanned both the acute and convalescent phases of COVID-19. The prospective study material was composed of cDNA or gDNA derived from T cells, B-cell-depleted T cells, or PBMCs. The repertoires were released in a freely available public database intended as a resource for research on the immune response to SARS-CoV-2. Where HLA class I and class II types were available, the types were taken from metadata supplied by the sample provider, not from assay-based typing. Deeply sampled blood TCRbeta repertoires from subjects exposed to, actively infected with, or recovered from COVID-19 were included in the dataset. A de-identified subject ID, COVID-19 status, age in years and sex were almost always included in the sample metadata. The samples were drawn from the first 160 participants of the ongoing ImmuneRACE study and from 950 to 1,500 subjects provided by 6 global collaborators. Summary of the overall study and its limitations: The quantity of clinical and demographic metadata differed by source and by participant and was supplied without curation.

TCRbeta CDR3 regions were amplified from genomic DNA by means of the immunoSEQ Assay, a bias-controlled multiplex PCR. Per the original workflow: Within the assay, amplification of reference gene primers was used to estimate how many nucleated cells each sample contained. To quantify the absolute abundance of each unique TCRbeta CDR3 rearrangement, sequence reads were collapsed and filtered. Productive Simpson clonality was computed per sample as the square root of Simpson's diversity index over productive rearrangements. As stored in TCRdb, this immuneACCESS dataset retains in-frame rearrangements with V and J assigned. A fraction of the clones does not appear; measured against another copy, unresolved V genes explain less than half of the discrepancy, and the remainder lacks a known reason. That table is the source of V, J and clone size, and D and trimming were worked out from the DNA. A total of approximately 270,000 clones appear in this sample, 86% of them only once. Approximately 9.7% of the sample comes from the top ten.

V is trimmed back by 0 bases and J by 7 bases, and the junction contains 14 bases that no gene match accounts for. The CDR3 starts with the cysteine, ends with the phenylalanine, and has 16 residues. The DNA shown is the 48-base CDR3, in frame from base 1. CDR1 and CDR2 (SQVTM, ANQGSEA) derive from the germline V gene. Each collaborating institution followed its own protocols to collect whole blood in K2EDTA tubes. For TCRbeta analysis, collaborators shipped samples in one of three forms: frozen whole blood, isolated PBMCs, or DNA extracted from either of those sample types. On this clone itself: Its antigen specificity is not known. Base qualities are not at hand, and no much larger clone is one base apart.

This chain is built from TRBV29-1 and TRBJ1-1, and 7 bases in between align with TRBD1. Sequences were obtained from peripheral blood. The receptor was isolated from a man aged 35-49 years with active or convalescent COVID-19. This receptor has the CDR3 CSVEDQRGQGPNEAFF. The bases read TGCAGCGTTGAAGATCAGAGGGGGCAGGGCCCGAATGAAGCTTTCTTT.